These 2 T cell receptor beta chains were all obtained from the same sample, sequenced in a study of early T cells in non-severe SARS-CoV-2 infection. TCRdb independently ran MiXCR on the 5' RACE reads; one entry per CDR3 protein. The top ten clones hold approximately 6.3% of a sample with 45,000 to 50,000 distinct CDR3 sequences, approximately 5.7% of them seen once. The sample was whole blood, taken at baseline. Source of these receptors: an adult who was a healthcare worker with PCR-confirmed SARS-CoV-2 infection or an uninfected control (not recorded which).

This clonotype has more than one count but fewer than ten. This chain uses TRBV3-1 with TRBJ2-7, with D perhaps TRBD2 (5 bases). This CDR3 region has 15 residues. Trimming pared 4 bases from V and 6 bases from J, leaving 19 bases between. Germline values: CDR1 LGHDT, CDR2 YNNKEL (reference sequence). As DNA, the CDR3 is TGTGCCAGCAGCCCTGATTCGGGGTGGTTTGCCGAGCAGTACTTC. Translated, it gives CASSPDSGWFAEQYF.

In its sample, this clonotype was seen many times. The rearrangement uses TRBV19 and TRBJ2-1; TRBD1 matches 7 bases. The V gene end was trimmed by 4 bases and the J gene end by 6 bases; junction bases not matched to a gene: 0. CDR3 length equals 12 residues. CDR1 and CDR2 from the germline V gene are LNHDA and SQIVND (reference sequence). As DNA, the CDR3 is TGTGCCAGTAGTAACAGGGGCAATGAGCAGTTCTTC. Its protein product is CASSNRGNEQFF.